These T cell receptor beta chains were read from a single sample in a study of neurological immune-mediated disorders. From the 5' RACE reads, TCRdb called clonotypes with MiXCR, one entry per CDR3 protein. The table has roughly 60,000 distinct CDR3 sequences, less than 10% seen once. Sequences were obtained from PBMCs. The source of these receptors is a man aged 25 to 40 in good health. CDR3s include the opening cysteine and the closing phenylalanine or tryptophan. D genes are given only for firm matches. Some rows mark clone size as missing; the rest say once, few, many or name a class of expanded clone.

j_call d_call clone_size v_call cdr3_length cdr3_nt cdr3_aa
TRBJ2-1 TRBD1 many TRBV2 15 TGTGCCAGCAGTACCTGGGACAGTCACTACAATGAGCAGTTCTTC CASSTWDSHYNEQFF
TRBJ2-7 - - TRBV3-1 16 TGTGCCAGCAGCCGAGGACAGTTAGACCTCTCCTACGAGCAGGACTTC CASSRGQLDLSYEQDF
TRBJ1-2 - many TRBV27 13 TGTGCCAGCAGCCTGGGGGCGAGCTATGGCTACACCTTC CASSLGASYGYTF
TRBJ2-7 TRBD2 many TRBV20-1 14 TGCAGTGCGCTAGCGGGAGGGAATTCTCCTGAGCAGTACTTC CSALAGGNSPEQYF
TRBJ2-7 - many TRBV12-3/TRBV12-4 13 TGTGCCAGCAGTTCCACAGAGTCCTACGAGCAGTACTTC CASSSTESYEQYF
TRBJ1-1 - many TRBV7-2 14 TGTGCCAGCAGCTTAGGGCAGCCCATCACTGAAGCTTTCTTT CASSLGQPITEAFF
TRBJ2-1 TRBD2 many TRBV24-1 16 TGTGCCACCAGTGATTTGTCGGGCGGGAGTTCCCATGAGCAGTTCTTC CATSDLSGGSSHEQFF
TRBJ1-2 - few TRBV12-3/TRBV12-4 15 TGTGCCAGCTCCATCCCGGGACCCCGGGCCGGTGGCTACACCTTC CASSIPGPRAGGYTF
TRBJ2-1 TRBD2 - TRBV20-1 16 TGCAGTGCTAGAGATCTCGTTAGCGGGAGTCGCAATGAGCAGTTCTTC CSARDLVSGSRNEQFF
TRBJ2-3 - many TRBV7-2 14 TGTGCCAGCAGCCCTGGGGGGCTCACAGATACGCAGTATTTT CASSPGGLTDTQYF
TRBJ2-7 - - TRBV10-2 14 TGCGCCAGCAGTGAAAGGTCTAGGTCTAACGAGCAGTACTTC CASSERSRSNEQYF
TRBJ2-1 TRBD2 many TRBV20-1 15 TGCAGTGCTAGAGATCGGGTGACTAGCGGGTTTGAGCAGTTCTTC CSARDRVTSGFEQFF
TRBJ1-3 - many TRBV7-8 15 TGTGCCAGCAGCCACCTACGGTCCTCTGGAAACACCATATATTTT CASSHLRSSGNTIYF
TRBJ2-1 TRBD2 many TRBV5-5 15 TGTGCCAGCAGCTTACTAGCGGGAGTCTACAATGAGCAGTTCTTC CASSLLAGVYNEQFF
TRBJ2-3 TRBD2 many TRBV5-1 16 TGCGCCAGCAGCTTGGAGCTAGGCGGGAGTTGGGATACGCAGTATTTT CASSLELGGSWDTQYF
TRBJ2-1 TRBD2 many TRBV20-1 13 TGCAGTGCCGAAGGACTAGCGGGCAATGAGCAGTTCTTC CSAEGLAGNEQFF
TRBJ2-7 - many TRBV10-3 13 TGTGCCATCAGTGGGTTAGAGGTCTACGAGCAGTACTTC CAISGLEVYEQYF
TRBJ2-3 TRBD2 many TRBV7-3 16 TGTGCCAGCAGCTCCCTGGGGGGAGGGCCCACAGATACGCAGTATTTT CASSSLGGGPTDTQYF
TRBJ2-2 - many TRBV27 15 TGTGCCAGCAGTTTTTTGGCGCAGAACACCGGGGAGCTGTTTTTT CASSFLAQNTGELFF
TRBJ2-2 - many TRBV7-9 15 TGTGCCAGTCCCCCGCGGGGTCCGGACACCGGGGAGCTGTTTTTT CASPPRGPDTGELFF
TRBJ2-7 - many TRBV20-1 13 TGCAGTGCCCAGGGGGGTCCCTCCTACGAGCAGTACTTC CSAQGGPSYEQYF
TRBJ1-5 - many TRBV2 14 TGTGCCAGCAGTCGTGAGGAGGGCAATCAGCCCCAGCATTTT CASSREEGNQPQHF
TRBJ2-1 TRBD1 many TRBV10-3 13 TGTGCCATCACATCGGACAGGTACAATGAGCAGTTCTTC CAITSDRYNEQFF